The present entry profiles one TCR beta chain with its context. Its antigen remains undetermined. Base-call qualities are not available, and no considerably larger clone is one nucleotide away. The sample's treatment or condition label is to be understood as: allogeneic hematopoietic cell transplantation with graft depleted of TCRalphabeta T cells and CD19 B cells. The transplant recipients were children given TCRalphabeta/CD19-depleted allogeneic hematopoietic cell grafts. The entry originates in a study of T-cell reconstitution after alpha-beta-depleted transplantation in children (dated by TCRdb to the mid-2010s). Background for the entire study: Using TCR repertoire profiling, the study quantitatively followed how T-cell immune reconstitution unfolded in children after TCRalphabeta/CD19-depleted allogeneic hematopoietic cell transplantation.

Preparation of the library involved PCR. These reads were obtained on an Illumina HiSeq 2500. TCR libraries were prepared with molecular barcoding, using unique molecular identifiers to normalize TCRbeta repertoire quantification. The public reads were quality trimmed at Q25 with fastp and then assembled into clones with MiXCR by TCRdb, keeping productive beta chains. Each entry merges the rows of one CDR3 protein and shows their most common DNA and genes. This sample gives fewer than 550,000 distinct CDR3 sequences in total; 9.5% to 12% of them show up just once. The ten largest clones add up to about 14% of the sample. Here V drops 3 bases and J drops 2 bases, and the junction holds 5 bases not matched to any gene. Its CDR3 holds 14 amino acids, cysteine through phenylalanine. Only CDR3 DNA is held: 42 bases, read in frame from base 1. For CDR1 and CDR2, the germline V gene lists SGDLS and YYNGEE.

General findings and caveats noted by the study authors: In some patients, the high TCRbeta diversity seen at day 60 was put down to recipient T cells and intrathymic progenitors that had survived conditioning. Hyperexpanded clone frequencies declined over subsequent months; after one year, T-cell counts and TCRbeta diversity were mostly attributed to newly produced T cells. Apparently early alphabetaT-cell count recovery about two months after transplant reportedly relied on only several hundred rapidly expanded clones derived from non-depleted graft cells.

Recombination connected TRBV9 to TRBJ2-7; 7 bases in between match TRBD2. The receptor comes from a female patient aged 2-10 years who had a stem cell transplant for aplastic anemia, so the T cells may come from the graft donor. The specimen was PBMCs, mostly from graft donor cells, collected 180 days after TCRalphabeta/CD19-depleted stem cell transplant. The bases are TGTGCCAGCAGCGAGCGGGGACTCCCCTACGAGCAGTACTTC. The translation is CASSERGLPYEQYF.